This TCR beta chain was identified during a study of T cells after posttransplantation cyclophosphamide. General study results and limits: After PTCy, TRB diversity resembled that of CNI/methotrexate controls. Later post-transplant blood repertoires were often dominated by donor CD8+ memory clones. Tissue-infiltrating T cells from skin or gut overlapped little with blood T cells.

Busulfan-fludarabine conditioning, marrow transplant, and cyclophosphamide on days +3 and +4 were administered. This clone is categorized as medium-sized. The antigen is not known. This CDR3 has 15 amino acids. J was trimmed by 3 bases and V by 5 bases; bases with no gene match: 6. Per the germline V gene, CDR1 is MNHEY and CDR2 is SVGAGI. Sequencing used immunoSEQ multiplex PCR; TCRdb keeps in-frame clones, though not all of them. The table lists over 10,000 clones, about 2% of them singletons. The starting material was PBMCs, obtained after allogeneic stem cell transplant with posttransplant cyclophosphamide. The receptor's source is a male patient aged 30 to 39 who received an allogeneic stem cell transplant from a related donor, was CMV-positive, and had no GVHD. The graft donor may be the source of some T cells. The chain joins TRBV6-5 to TRBJ1-1; 10 positions agree with TRBD1. CDR3 protein: CASSVLGTGDTEAFF. The CDR3 coding sequence is TGTGCCAGCAGTGTCCTCGGGACAGGGGACACTGAAGCTTTCTTT.